This T cell receptor beta chain was identified during a study of T cell responses to AZD1222 COVID-19 vaccine. The data were produced by immunoSEQ multiplex PCR, yet TCRdb's version contains in-frame clones alone and is incomplete. The profile shows 75,000 or so clones, 75% to 95% of them singletons. The CDR3 runs 15 residues. V was shortened by 5 bases and J by 0 bases, with 13 bases between the two germline ends. Germline assignment: CDR1 MNHEY and CDR2 SVGAGI. Study observations and caveats: Just a handful of AZD1222 recipients tested seropositive at baseline.

Points on this clone: Its antigen is still unknown.

The rearrangement uses TRBV6-5 and TRBJ1-1; D unresolved. This receptor was obtained from an adult who received the AZD1222 COVID-19 vaccine. The starting material was peripheral blood, obtained 28 days after the second AZD1222 dose. CDR3 region: CASSHNINMNTEAFF. The CDR3 DNA sequence: TGTGCCAGCAGTCACAATATAAACATGAACACTGAAGCTTTCTTT.